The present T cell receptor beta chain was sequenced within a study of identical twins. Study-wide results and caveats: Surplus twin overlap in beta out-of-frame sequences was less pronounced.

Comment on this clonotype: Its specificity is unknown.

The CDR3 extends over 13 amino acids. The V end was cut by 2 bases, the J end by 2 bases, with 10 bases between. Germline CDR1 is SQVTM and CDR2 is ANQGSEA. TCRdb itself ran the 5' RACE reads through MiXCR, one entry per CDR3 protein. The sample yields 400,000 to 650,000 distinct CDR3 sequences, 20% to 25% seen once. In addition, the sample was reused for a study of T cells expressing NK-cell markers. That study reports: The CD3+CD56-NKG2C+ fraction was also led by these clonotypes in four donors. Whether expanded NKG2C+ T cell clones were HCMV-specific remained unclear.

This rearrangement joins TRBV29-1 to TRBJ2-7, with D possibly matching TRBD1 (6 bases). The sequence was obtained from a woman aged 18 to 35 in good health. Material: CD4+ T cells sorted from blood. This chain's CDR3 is CSVEWGPAYEQYF. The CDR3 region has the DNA TGCAGCGTTGAATGGGGGCCCGCCTACGAGCAGTACTTC.